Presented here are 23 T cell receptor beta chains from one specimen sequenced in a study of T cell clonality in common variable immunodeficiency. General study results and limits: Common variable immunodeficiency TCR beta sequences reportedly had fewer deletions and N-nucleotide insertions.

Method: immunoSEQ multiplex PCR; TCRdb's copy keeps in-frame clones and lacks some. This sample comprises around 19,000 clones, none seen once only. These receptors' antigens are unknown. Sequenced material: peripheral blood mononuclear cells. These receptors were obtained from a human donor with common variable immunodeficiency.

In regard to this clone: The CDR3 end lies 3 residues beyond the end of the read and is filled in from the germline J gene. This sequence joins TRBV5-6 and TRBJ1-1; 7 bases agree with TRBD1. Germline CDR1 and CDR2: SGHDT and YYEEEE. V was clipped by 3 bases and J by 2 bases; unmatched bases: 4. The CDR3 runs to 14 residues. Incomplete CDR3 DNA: TGTGCCAGCAGCTCCCGACAGGGTAACACTGAA. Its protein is CASSSRQGNTE. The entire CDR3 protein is CASSSRQGNTEAFF.

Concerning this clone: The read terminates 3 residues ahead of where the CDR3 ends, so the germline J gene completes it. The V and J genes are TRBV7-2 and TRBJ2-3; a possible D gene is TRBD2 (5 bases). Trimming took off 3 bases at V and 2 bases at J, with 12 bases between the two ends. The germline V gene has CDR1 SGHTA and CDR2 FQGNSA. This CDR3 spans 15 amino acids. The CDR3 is CASSLVATDTDTQYF. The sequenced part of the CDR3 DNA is TGTGCCAGCAGCTTGGTAGCGACTGACACAGATACG.

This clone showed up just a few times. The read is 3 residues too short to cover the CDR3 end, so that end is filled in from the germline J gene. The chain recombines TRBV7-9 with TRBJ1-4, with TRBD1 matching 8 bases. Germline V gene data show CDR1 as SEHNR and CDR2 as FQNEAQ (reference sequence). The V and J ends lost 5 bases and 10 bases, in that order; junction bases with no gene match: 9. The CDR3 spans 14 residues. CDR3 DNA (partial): TGTGCCAGCAGCGCAGAGGGACAGGCTGGAAAA. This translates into CASSAEGQAGK. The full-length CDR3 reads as CASSAEGQAGKLFF.

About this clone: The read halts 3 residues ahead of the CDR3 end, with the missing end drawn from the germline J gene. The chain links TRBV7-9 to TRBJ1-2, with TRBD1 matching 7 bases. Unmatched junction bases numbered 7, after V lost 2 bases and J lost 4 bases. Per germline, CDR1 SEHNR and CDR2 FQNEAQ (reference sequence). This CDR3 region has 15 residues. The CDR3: CASSLQGRGPYGYTF. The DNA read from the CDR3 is TGTGCCAGCAGCTTACAAGGAAGGGGGCCCTATGGC.

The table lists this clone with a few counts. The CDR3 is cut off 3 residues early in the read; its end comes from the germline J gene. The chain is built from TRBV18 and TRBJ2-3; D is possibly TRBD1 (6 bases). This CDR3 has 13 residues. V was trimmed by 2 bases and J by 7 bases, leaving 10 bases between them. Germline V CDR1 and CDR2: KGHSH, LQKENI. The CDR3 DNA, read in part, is TGTGCCAGCTCACCAGACAGGTCCAATACG. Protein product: CASSPDRSNT. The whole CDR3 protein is CASSPDRSNTQYF.

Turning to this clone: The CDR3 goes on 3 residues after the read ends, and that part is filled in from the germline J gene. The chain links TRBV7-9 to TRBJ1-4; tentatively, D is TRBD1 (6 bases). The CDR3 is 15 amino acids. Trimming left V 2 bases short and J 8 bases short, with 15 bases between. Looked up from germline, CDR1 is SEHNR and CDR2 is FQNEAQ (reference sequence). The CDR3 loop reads CASSLITAQGEKLFF. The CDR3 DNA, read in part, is TGTGCCAGCAGCTTAATAACAGCTCAGGGGGAAAAA.

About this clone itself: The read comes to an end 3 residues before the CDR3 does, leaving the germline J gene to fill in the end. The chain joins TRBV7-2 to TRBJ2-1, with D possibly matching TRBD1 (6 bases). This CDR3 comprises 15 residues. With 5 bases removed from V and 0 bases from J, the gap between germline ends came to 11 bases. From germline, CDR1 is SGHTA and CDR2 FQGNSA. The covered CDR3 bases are TGTGCCAGCAGCCCGGACAGTTTCTCCTACAATGAG. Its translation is CASSPDSFSYNE. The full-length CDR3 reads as CASSPDSFSYNEQFF.

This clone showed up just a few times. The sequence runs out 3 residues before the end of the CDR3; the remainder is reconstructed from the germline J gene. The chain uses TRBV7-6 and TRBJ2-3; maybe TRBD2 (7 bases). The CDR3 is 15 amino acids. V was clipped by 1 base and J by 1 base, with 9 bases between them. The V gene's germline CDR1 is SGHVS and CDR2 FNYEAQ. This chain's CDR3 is CASSLGRGRTDTQYF. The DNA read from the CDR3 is TGTGCCAGCAGCTTAGGGCGGGGGCGCACAGATACG.

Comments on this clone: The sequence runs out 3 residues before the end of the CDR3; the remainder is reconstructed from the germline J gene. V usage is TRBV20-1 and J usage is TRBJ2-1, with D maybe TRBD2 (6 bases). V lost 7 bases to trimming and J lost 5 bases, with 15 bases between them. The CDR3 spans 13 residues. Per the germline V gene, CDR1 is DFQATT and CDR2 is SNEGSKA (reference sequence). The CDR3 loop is CSVNRDSNNEQFF. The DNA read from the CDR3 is TGCAGTGTGAACCGGGACTCAAACAATGAG.

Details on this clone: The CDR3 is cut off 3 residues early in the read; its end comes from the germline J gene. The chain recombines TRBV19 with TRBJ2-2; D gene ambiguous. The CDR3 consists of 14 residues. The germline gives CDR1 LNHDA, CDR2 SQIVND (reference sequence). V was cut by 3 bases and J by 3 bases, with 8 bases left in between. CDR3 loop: CASSIRLYTGELFF. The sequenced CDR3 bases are TGTGCCAGTAGTATCAGGCTTTACACCGGGGAG.

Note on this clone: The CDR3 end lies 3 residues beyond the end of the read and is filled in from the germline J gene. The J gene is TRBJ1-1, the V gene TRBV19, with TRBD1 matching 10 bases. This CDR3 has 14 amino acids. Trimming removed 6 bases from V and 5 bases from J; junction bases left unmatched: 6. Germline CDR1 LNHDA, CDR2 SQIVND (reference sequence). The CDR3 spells CASSPGTGETEAFF. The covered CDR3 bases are TGTGCCAGTAGCCCCGGGACAGGGGAAACTGAA.

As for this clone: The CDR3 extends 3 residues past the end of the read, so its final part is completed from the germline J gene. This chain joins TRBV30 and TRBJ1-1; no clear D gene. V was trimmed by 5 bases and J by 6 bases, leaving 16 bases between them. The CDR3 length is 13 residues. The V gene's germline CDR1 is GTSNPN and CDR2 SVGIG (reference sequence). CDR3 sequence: CAWYSPLFSEAFF. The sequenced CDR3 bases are TGTGCCTGGTACAGTCCCCTCTTCTCTGAA.

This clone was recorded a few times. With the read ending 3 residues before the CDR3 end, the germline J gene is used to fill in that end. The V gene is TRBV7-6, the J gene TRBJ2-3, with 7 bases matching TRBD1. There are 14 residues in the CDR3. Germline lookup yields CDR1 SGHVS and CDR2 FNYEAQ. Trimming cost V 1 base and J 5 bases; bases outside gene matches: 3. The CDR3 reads CASSLVRGQDTQYF. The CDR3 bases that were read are TGTGCCAGCAGCTTAGTAAGGGGGCAAGATACG.

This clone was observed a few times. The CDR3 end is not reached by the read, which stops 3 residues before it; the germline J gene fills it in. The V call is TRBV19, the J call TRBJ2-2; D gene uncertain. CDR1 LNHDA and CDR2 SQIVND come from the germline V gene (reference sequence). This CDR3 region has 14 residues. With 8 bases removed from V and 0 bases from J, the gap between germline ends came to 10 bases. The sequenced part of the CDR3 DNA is TGTGCCAGTCAATCCAGGACGAACACCGGGGAG. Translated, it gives CASQSRTNTGE. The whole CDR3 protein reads CASQSRTNTGELFF. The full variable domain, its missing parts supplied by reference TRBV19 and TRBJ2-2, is DGGITQSPKYLFRKEGQNVTLSCEQNLNHDAMYWYRQDPGQGLRLIYYSQIVNDFQKGDIAEGYSVSREKKESFPLTVTSAQKNPTAFYLCASQSRTNTGELFFGEGSRLTVL.

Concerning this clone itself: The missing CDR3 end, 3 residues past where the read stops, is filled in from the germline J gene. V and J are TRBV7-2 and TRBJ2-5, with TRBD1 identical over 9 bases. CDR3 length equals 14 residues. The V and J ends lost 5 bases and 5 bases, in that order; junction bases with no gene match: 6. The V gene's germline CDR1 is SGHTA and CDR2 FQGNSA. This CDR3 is CASSADRGGETQYF. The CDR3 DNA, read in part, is TGTGCCAGCAGCGCGGACAGGGGAGGTGAGACC.

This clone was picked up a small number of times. CDR3 DNA, as far as it was read: TGTGCCAGTAGTCCGAGCACAGATACG. It translates to CASSPSTDT. The complete CDR3 reads CASSPSTDTQYF. The chain recombines TRBV19 with TRBJ2-3, with D uncertain. The read ends 3 residues shy of where the CDR3 ends; the end is completed using the germline J gene. Trimming removed 5 bases from V and 0 bases from J, with 3 bases in between. Germline CDR1 reads LNHDA; CDR2 reads SQIVND (reference sequence). The CDR3 loop spans 12 amino acids.

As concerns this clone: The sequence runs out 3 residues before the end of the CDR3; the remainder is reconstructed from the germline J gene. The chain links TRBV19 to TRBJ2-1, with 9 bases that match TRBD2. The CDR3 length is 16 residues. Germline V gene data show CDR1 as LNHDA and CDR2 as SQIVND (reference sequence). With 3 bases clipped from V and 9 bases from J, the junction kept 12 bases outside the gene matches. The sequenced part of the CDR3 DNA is TGTGCCAGTAGTATGTTAGGAGCGGGAGGTAGGTTTGAG. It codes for CASSMLGAGGRFE. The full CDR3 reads CASSMLGAGGRFEQFF.

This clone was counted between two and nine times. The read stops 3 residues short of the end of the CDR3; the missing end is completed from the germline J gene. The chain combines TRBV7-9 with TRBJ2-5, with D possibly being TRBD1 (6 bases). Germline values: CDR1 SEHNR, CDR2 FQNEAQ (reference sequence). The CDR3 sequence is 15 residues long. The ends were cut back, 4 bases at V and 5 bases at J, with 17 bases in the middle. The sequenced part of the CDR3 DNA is TGTGCCAGCAGCTCCTATTGGCCAGGGGTTGAGACC. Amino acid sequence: CASSSYWPGVET. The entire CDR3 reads CASSSYWPGVETQYF.

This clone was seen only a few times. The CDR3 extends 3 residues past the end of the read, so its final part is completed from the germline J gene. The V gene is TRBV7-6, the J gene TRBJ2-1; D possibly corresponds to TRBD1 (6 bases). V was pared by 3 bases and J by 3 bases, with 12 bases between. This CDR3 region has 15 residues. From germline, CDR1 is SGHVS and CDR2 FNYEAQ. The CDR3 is CASSFHREDYNEQFF. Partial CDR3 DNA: TGTGCCAGCAGCTTCCACAGGGAAGACTACAATGAG.

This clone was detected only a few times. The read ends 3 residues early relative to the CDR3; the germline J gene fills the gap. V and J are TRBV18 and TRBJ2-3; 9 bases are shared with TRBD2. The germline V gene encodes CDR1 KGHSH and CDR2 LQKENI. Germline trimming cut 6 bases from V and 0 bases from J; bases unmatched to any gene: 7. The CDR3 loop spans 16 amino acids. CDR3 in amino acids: CASSTGGLASTDTQYF. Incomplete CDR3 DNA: TGTGCCAGCTCCACCGGGGGACTAGCCAGCACAGATACG.

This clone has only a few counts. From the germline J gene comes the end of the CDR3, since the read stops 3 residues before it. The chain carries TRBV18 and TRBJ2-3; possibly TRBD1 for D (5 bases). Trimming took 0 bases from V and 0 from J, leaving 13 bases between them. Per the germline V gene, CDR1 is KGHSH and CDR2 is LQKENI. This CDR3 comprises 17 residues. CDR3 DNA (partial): TGTGCCAGCTCACCACCGGGTGCAGGGTCTAGCACAGATACG. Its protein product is CASSPPGAGSSTDT. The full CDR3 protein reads CASSPPGAGSSTDTQYF.

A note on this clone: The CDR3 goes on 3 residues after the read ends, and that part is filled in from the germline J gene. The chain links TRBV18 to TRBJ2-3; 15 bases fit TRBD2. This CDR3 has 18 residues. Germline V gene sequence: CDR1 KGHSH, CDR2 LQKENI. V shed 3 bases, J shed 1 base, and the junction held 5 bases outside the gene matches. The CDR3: CASSPGLAGGSGTDTQYF. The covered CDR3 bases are TGTGCCAGCTCACCCGGACTAGCGGGAGGGTCTGGCACAGATACG.

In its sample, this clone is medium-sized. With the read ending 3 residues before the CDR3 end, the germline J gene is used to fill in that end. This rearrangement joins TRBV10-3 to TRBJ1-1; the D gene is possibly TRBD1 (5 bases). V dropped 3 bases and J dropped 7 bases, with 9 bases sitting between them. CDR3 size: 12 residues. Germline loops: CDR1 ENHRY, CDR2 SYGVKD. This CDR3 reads CAISEGGDEAFF. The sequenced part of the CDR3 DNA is TGTGCCATCAGTGAAGGAGGGGATGAA.